A selection of T cell receptor beta chains follows, all from one sample in a study of early T cells in non-severe SARS-CoV-2 infection. TCRdb re-analysed the 5' RACE reads in MiXCR, keeping a single row per CDR3 protein. The data hold about 50,000 distinct CDR3 sequences, with around 9.6% observed a single time. The sample here was whole blood, taken at baseline. These receptors all come from an adult who was a healthcare worker with PCR-confirmed SARS-CoV-2 infection or an uninfected control (not recorded which). Each CDR3 is given with its conserved first and last residue. A D gene is named only where the DNA matches it firmly. For some rows the clone size is stated as once, few or many, or as a class when expanded; others skip it.

abundance: many; j_gene: TRBJ2-3; v_gene: TRBV11-2; d_gene: .; CDR3aa: CASSPWTLTDTQYF; CDR3nt: TGTGCCAGCAGCCCTTGGACTCTCACAGATACGCAGTATTTT
abundance: few; j_gene: TRBJ1-4; v_gene: TRBV20-1; d_gene: .; CDR3aa: CSASEMNEKLFF; CDR3nt: TGCAGTGCTAGCGAAATGAATGAAAAACTGTTTTTT
abundance: many; j_gene: TRBJ2-7; v_gene: TRBV5-4; d_gene: .; CDR3aa: CASSLGGGSSYEQYF; CDR3nt: TGTGCCAGCAGCTTGGGGGGAGGCAGTTCCTACGAGCAGTACTTC
abundance: many; j_gene: TRBJ2-3; v_gene: TRBV5-1; d_gene: TRBD1; CDR3aa: CASSLDRPTDTQYF; CDR3nt: TGCGCCAGCAGCCTGGACAGGCCCACGGATACGCAGTATTTT
abundance: .; j_gene: TRBJ2-5; v_gene: TRBV6-2/TRBV6-3; d_gene: TRBD2; CDR3aa: CASSYSLSGGDLQETQYF; CDR3nt: TGTGCCAGCAGTTACTCCCTTAGCGGGGGTGACCTACAAGAGACCCAGTACTTC
abundance: many; j_gene: TRBJ2-3; v_gene: TRBV11-2; d_gene: .; CDR3aa: CASSQHTDTQYF; CDR3nt: TGTGCCAGCAGCCAACACACAGATACGCAGTATTTT
abundance: few; j_gene: TRBJ1-1; v_gene: TRBV28; d_gene: .; CDR3aa: CASSPRQTGTAFF; CDR3nt: TGTGCCAGCAGCCCTAGACAGACGGGAACGGCTTTCTTT
abundance: many; j_gene: TRBJ1-1; v_gene: TRBV21-1; d_gene: .; CDR3aa: CASSKEGRENTEAFF; CDR3nt: TGTGCCAGCAGCAAAGAAGGCAGAGAGAACACTGAAGCTTTCTTT
abundance: few; j_gene: TRBJ2-7; v_gene: TRBV11-2; d_gene: .; CDR3aa: CASSLLAGRTYEQYF; CDR3nt: TGTGCCAGCAGCTTATTGGCAGGGCGGACCTACGAGCAGTACTTC
abundance: medium-sized; j_gene: TRBJ2-5; v_gene: TRBV29-1; d_gene: .; CDR3aa: CSVEDPFGVSSHKETQYF; CDR3nt: TGCAGCGTTGAAGATCCGTTTGGTGTGAGCTCGCACAAAGAGACCCAGTACTTC
abundance: few; j_gene: TRBJ2-7; v_gene: TRBV30; d_gene: .; CDR3aa: CAWSASSYEQYF; CDR3nt: TGTGCCTGGAGTGCCAGCTCCTACGAGCAGTACTTC
abundance: few; j_gene: TRBJ1-2; v_gene: TRBV27; d_gene: .; CDR3aa: CASRPTGTNYGYTF; CDR3nt: TGTGCCAGCAGGCCGACAGGAACTAACTATGGCTACACCTTC
abundance: few; j_gene: TRBJ2-3; v_gene: TRBV29-1; d_gene: TRBD2; CDR3aa: CSVEKGDLAGSTDTQYF; CDR3nt: TGCAGCGTTGAAAAAGGAGATCTAGCGGGATCCACAGATACGCAGTATTTT
abundance: .; j_gene: TRBJ1-1; v_gene: TRBV5-1; d_gene: .; CDR3aa: CASSLVQENTEAFF; CDR3nt: TGCGCCAGCAGCTTGGTACAGGAGAACACTGAAGCTTTCTTT
abundance: .; j_gene: TRBJ1-1; v_gene: TRBV7-2; d_gene: .; CDR3aa: CASIPYRAFSEAFF; CDR3nt: TGTGCCAGCATACCATACAGGGCATTCTCTGAAGCTTTCTTT
abundance: .; j_gene: TRBJ2-1; v_gene: TRBV11-2; d_gene: .; CDR3aa: CASSLDLDNEQFF; CDR3nt: TGTGCCAGCAGCTTAGATCTGGACAATGAGCAGTTCTTC
abundance: many; j_gene: TRBJ1-2; v_gene: TRBV12-3/TRBV12-4; d_gene: .; CDR3aa: CASSFDGYTF; CDR3nt: TGTGCCAGCAGTTTCGATGGCTACACCTTC
abundance: .; j_gene: TRBJ2-1; v_gene: TRBV7-6; d_gene: .; CDR3aa: CASSPPPGAENEQFF; CDR3nt: TGTGCCAGCAGCCCACCACCGGGAGCGGAAAATGAGCAGTTCTTC
abundance: .; j_gene: TRBJ2-5; v_gene: TRBV11-2; d_gene: TRBD1; CDR3aa: CASSVLQGGQETQYF; CDR3nt: TGTGCCAGCAGCGTCCTACAGGGGGGTCAGGAGACCCAGTACTTC
abundance: many; j_gene: TRBJ1-1; v_gene: TRBV6-2/TRBV6-3; d_gene: .; CDR3aa: CASRRGNTEAFF; CDR3nt: TGTGCCAGCAGAAGGGGTAACACTGAAGCTTTCTTT
abundance: many; j_gene: TRBJ1-2; v_gene: TRBV20-1; d_gene: .; CDR3aa: CSASRDNSGGYTF; CDR3nt: TGCAGTGCTTCTCGGGACAACTCTGGAGGCTACACCTTC
abundance: few; j_gene: TRBJ1-1; v_gene: TRBV6-2/TRBV6-3; d_gene: TRBD1; CDR3aa: CASQQGAEAFF; CDR3nt: TGTGCCAGCCAGCAGGGGGCTGAAGCTTTCTTT
abundance: few; j_gene: TRBJ1-1; v_gene: TRBV20-1; d_gene: .; CDR3aa: CSARSRAGVGNTEAFF; CDR3nt: TGCAGTGCTAGAAGTCGGGCGGGAGTCGGGAACACTGAAGCTTTCTTT
abundance: .; j_gene: TRBJ1-2; v_gene: TRBV27; d_gene: .; CDR3aa: CASSPYSTNAGGYTF; CDR3nt: TGTGCCAGCAGTCCTTATTCGACAAACGCGGGGGGCTACACCTTC
abundance: many; j_gene: TRBJ2-7; v_gene: TRBV19; d_gene: .; CDR3aa: CASAPQGGGHEQYF; CDR3nt: TGTGCCAGCGCCCCTCAGGGAGGGGGCCACGAGCAGTACTTC
abundance: many; j_gene: TRBJ2-1; v_gene: TRBV5-1; d_gene: TRBD1; CDR3aa: CASKRQGAYNEQFF; CDR3nt: TGCGCCAGCAAAAGGCAGGGGGCCTACAATGAGCAGTTCTTC
abundance: few; j_gene: TRBJ1-6; v_gene: TRBV3-1; d_gene: .; CDR3aa: CASSPGMTPLNSPLHF; CDR3nt: TGTGCCAGCAGTCCGGGGATGACGCCTCTCAATTCACCCCTCCACTTT
abundance: .; j_gene: TRBJ1-2; v_gene: TRBV4-2; d_gene: .; CDR3aa: CASSQEGAALNYGYTF; CDR3nt: TGTGCCAGCAGCCAAGAGGGGGCAGCTCTTAACTATGGCTACACCTTC
abundance: .; j_gene: TRBJ2-2; v_gene: TRBV3-1; d_gene: .; CDR3aa: CASSQERGLDTGELFF; CDR3nt: TGTGCCAGCAGCCAAGAGAGAGGGCTGGACACCGGGGAGCTGTTTTTT
abundance: many; j_gene: TRBJ1-6; v_gene: TRBV6-1; d_gene: TRBD1; CDR3aa: CASSVYDRGNSPLHF; CDR3nt: TGTGCCAGCAGTGTCTACGACAGGGGTAATTCACCCCTCCACTTT
abundance: many; j_gene: TRBJ2-2; v_gene: TRBV3-1; d_gene: TRBD2; CDR3aa: CASSQVLAGGNTGELFF; CDR3nt: TGTGCCAGCAGCCAAGTATTAGCGGGGGGCAACACCGGGGAGCTGTTTTTT
abundance: .; j_gene: TRBJ2-1; v_gene: TRBV6-1; d_gene: TRBD1; CDR3aa: CASSWRQGNNEQFF; CDR3nt: TGTGCCAGCTCCTGGAGACAGGGCAACAATGAGCAGTTCTTC
abundance: many; j_gene: TRBJ1-2; v_gene: TRBV13; d_gene: .; CDR3aa: CASSYRSGNYGYTF; CDR3nt: TGTGCCAGCAGCTACAGGAGCGGCAACTATGGCTACACCTTC